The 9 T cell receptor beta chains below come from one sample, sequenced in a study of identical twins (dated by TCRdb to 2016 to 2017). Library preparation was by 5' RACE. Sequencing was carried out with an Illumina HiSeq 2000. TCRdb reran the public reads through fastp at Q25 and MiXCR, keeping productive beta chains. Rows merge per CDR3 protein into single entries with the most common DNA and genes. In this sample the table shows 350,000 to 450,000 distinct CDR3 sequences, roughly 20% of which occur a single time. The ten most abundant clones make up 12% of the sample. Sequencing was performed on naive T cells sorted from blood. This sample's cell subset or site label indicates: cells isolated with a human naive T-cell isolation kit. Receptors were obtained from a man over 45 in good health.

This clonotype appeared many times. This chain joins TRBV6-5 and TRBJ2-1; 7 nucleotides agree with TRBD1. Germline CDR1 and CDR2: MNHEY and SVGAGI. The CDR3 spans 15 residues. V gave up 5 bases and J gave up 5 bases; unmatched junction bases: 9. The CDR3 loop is CASSTPGTAHNEQFF. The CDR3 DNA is TGTGCCAGCAGTACTCCCGGGACAGCCCACAATGAGCAGTTCTTC.

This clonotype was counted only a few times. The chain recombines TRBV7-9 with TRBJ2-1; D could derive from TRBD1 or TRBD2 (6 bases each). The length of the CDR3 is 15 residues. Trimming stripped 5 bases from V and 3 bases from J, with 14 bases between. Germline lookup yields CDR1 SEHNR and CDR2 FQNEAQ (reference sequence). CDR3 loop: CASSESGGHYNEQFF. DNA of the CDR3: TGTGCCAGCAGCGAATCCGGGGGCCACTACAATGAGCAGTTCTTC.

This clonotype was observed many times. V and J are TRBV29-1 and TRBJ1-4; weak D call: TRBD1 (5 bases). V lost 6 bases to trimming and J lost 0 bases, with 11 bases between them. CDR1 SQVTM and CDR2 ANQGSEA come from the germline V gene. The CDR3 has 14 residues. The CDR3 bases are TGCAGCGTGGGGATAGGGGCAACTAATGAAAAACTGTTTTTT. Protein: CSVGIGATNEKLFF.

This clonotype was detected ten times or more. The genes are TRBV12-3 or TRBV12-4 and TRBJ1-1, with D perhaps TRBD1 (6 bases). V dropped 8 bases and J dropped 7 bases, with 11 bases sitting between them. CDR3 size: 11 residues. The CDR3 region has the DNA TGTGCCAGCGTTGAGGGGGGTGAAGCTTTCTTT. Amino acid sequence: CASVEGGEAFF.

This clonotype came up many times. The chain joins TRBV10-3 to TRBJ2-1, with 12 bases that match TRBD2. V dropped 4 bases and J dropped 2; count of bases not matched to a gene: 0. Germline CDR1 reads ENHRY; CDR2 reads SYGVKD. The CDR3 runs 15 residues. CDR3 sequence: CAISGTSGAYNEQFF. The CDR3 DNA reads TGTGCCATCAGTGGGACTAGCGGGGCCTACAATGAGCAGTTCTTC.

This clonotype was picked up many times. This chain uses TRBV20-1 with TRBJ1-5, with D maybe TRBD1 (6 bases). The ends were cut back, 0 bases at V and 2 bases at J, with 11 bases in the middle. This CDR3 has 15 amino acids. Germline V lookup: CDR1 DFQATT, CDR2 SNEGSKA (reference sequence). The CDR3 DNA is TGCAGTGCTAGAGATGTTACAGGGCGCAATCAGCCCCAGCATTTT. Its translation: CSARDVTGRNQPQHF.

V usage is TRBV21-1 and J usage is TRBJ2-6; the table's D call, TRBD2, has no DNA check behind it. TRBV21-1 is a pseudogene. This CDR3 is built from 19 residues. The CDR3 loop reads CASSQGGLAGSSGANVLTF. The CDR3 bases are TGTGCCAGCTCTCAGGGAGGACTAGCGGGGTCCTCTGGGGCCAACGTCCTGACTTTC.

CDR3 sequence: CASSQVNDPSGSIDEQYF. Here the CDR3 DNA reads TGTGCCAGCAGCCAAGTCAACGACCCTAGCGGGAGTATTGACGAGCAGTACTTC. The rearrangement uses TRBV4-2 and TRBJ2-7, with 10 bases aligning to TRBD2. Unmatched junction bases numbered 14, after V lost 1 base and J lost 5 bases. The germline V gene has CDR1 LGHNA and CDR2 YNFKEQ. The CDR3 is 18 amino acids.

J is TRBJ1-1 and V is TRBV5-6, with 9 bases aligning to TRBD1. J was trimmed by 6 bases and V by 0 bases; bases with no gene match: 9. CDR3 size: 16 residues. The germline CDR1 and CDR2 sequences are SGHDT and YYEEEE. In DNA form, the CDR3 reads TGTGCCAGCAGCTTGGTGCCGGGACAGGGTTACCCTGAAGCTTTCTTT. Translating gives CASSLVPGQGYPEAFF.